Listed below are T cell receptor beta chains from one sample, sequenced in a study of T cells in Graves' hyperthyroidism and ophthalmopathy. TCRdb redid the calling of the multiplex PCR reads with MiXCR, one entry per CDR3 protein. This sample carries some 350,000 distinct CDR3 sequences, approximately 15% of them seen once, and the ten largest clones take 25% to 30%. Sequenced sample: blood. Source of these receptors: a woman younger than 35 with Graves' hyperthyroidism that later progressed to Graves' ophthalmopathy. The CDR3 runs from the conserved cysteine through the conserved F or W. The D gene is left open where the match is weak. Only part of the rows carry a size: once, few, many, or a class if the clone is expanded.

V,size,J,D,CDR3,DNA
TRBV5-5,few,TRBJ1-6,NA,CASSSPRGIYSPLHF,TGTGCCAGCAGCTCGCCCCGGGGAATCTATTCACCCCTCCACTTT
TRBV7-2,many,TRBJ1-3,NA,CASSLGFKGTFSGNTIYF,TGTGCCAGCAGCTTAGGTTTTAAAGGGACCTTCTCTGGAAACACCATATATTTT
TRBV6-5,many,TRBJ2-5,TRBD1,CASSNSGTGESGTQYF,TGTGCCAGCAGTAACTCCGGGACAGGGGAGTCGGGGACCCAGTACTTC
TRBV7-2,many,TRBJ2-3,NA,CASSLGPSGSQYF,TGTGCCAGCAGCTTAGGTCCCAGCGGCAGTCAGTATTTT
TRBV28,many,TRBJ2-7,NA,CASSFSARGHEQYF,TGTGCCAGCAGTTTTTCAGCTAGGGGCCACGAGCAGTACTTC
TRBV18,few,TRBJ2-7,NA,CASSPQGVEQYF,TGTGCCAGCTCACCACAGGGGGTAGAGCAGTACTTC
TRBV13,few,TRBJ2-6,NA,CASSLAVGSGANVLTF,TGTGCCAGCAGCTTAGCGGTGGGTTCTGGGGCCAACGTCCTGACTTTC
TRBV7-8,many,TRBJ2-1,TRBD2,CASSQLWTSGEQFF,TGTGCCAGCAGCCAGCTATGGACTAGCGGTGAGCAGTTCTTC
TRBV12-3/TRBV12-4,many,TRBJ1-1,NA,CASSPLNIRGGENTEAFF,TGTGCCAGCAGCCCATTGAACATACGCGGGGGGGAGAACACTGAAGCTTTCTTT
TRBV7-9,many,TRBJ2-7,NA,CASSPGTATYEQYF,TGTGCCAGCAGCCCAGGGACGGCTACCTACGAGCAGTACTTC
TRBV3-1,NA,TRBJ1-4,TRBD1,CAAGQANEKLFF,TGTGCCGCAGGACAGGCTAATGAAAAACTGTTTTTT
TRBV20-1,many,TRBJ2-7,NA,CSAREGASYEQYF,TGCAGTGCTAGGGAGGGGGCGTCCTACGAGCAGTACTTC
TRBV5-1,many,TRBJ2-7,NA,CASSLGASWGGGEQYF,TGCGCCAGCAGCTTGGGGGCTAGTTGGGGTGGAGGCGAGCAGTACTTC
TRBV19,few,TRBJ2-1,TRBD1,CASSPGGGQQFF,TGTGCCAGTAGCCCAGGGGGCGGCCAGCAGTTCTTC
TRBV6-1,few,TRBJ1-3,NA,CASRDKQSSGNTIYF,TGTGCCAGCAGGGACAAGCAGAGCTCTGGAAACACCATATATTTT
TRBV29-1,many,TRBJ2-7,NA,CSVEDPKGQGIHEQYF,TGCAGCGTTGAAGATCCCAAGGGGCAGGGCATCCACGAGCAGTACTTC
TRBV4-1,many,TRBJ2-7,TRBD2,CASSQVDMGLAGANEQYF,TGCGCCAGCAGCCAAGTGGACATGGGGCTAGCGGGAGCAAACGAGCAGTACTTC
TRBV20-1,many,TRBJ1-1,NA,CSAREGGPRTEAFF,TGCAGTGCTAGAGAGGGTGGGCCACGCACTGAAGCTTTCTTT